This is a list of T cell receptor beta chains from one sample in a study of blood T cells in healthy people across ages. TCRdb reprocessed the 5' RACE reads with MiXCR, giving one entry per CDR3 protein. The sample lists 800,000 or so distinct CDR3 sequences; 25% were seen once. The same sample was also used in a study of T cells of mothers and their children.

Sequencing was performed on blood. The receptors were sampled from a boy aged 10-17 years in good health. Each CDR3 is given with its conserved first and last residue. D genes are given only for firm matches. A row's size may be missing; if present it is once, few, many or a size class.

d_gene | len | j_gene | v_gene | abundance | CDR3aa | CDR3nt
TRBD1 | 16 | TRBJ2-5 | TRBV5-1 | . | CASRLGTATLQETQYF | TGCGCCAGCAGACTCGGGACAGCCACCCTTCAAGAGACCCAGTACTTC
. | 17 | TRBJ2-5 | TRBV28 | . | CASSLRVGTTYQETQHF | TGTGCCAGCAGTTTAAGGGTCGGGACAACGTACCAAGAGACCCAGCACTTC
TRBD1 | 16 | TRBJ1-4 | TRBV7-8 | . | CASSSSQGATNEKLFF | TGTGCCAGCAGCTCTTCACAGGGGGCAACTAATGAAAAACTGTTTTTT
TRBD2 | 15 | TRBJ2-3 | TRBV29-1 | . | CSVAGAGGPSDTQYF | TGCAGCGTTGCAGGAGCGGGGGGGCCTTCAGATACGCAGTATTTT
. | 11 | TRBJ2-1 | TRBV7-9 | many | CVPEIRDEQFF | TGTGTGCCAGAAATACGGGATGAGCAGTTCTTC
. | 13 | TRBJ2-1 | TRBV28 | . | CASSFLAGHEQFF | TGCGCCAGCAGCTTCCTAGCAGGGCATGAGCAGTTCTTC
. | 14 | TRBJ1-1 | TRBV10-3 | . | CAISDLGMNTEAFF | TGTGCCATCAGTGACTTGGGAATGAACACTGAAGCTTTCTTT
TRBD2 | 15 | TRBJ2-7 | TRBV2 | . | CASRAGLAGVGEQYF | TGTGCCAGCAGGGCCGGTCTAGCGGGAGTGGGCGAGCAGTACTTC
. | 13 | TRBJ1-1 | TRBV20-1 | . | CGARDRQDTEAFF | TGCGGTGCTAGAGACAGGCAGGACACTGAAGCTTTCTTT
. | 14 | TRBJ2-1 | TRBV29-1 | . | CSVEGLGRANEQFF | TGCAGCGTTGAAGGGCTCGGCAGGGCCAATGAGCAGTTCTTC
TRBD1 | 14 | TRBJ2-7 | TRBV29-1 | . | CSVGGRDREYEQYF | TGCAGCGTCGGAGGTCGTGACAGGGAGTACGAGCAGTACTTC
. | 12 | TRBJ1-1 | TRBV29-1 | . | CSVPTETTEAFF | TGCAGCGTTCCGACGGAGACCACTGAAGCTTTCTTT
. | 13 | TRBJ2-1 | TRBV6-2/TRBV6-3 | . | CASSPFQHHEQFF | TGTGCCAGCAGTCCCTTCCAACATCATGAGCAGTTCTTC
TRBD2 | 14 | TRBJ2-7 | TRBV5-1 | few | CASSSTSASSEQYF | TGCGCCAGCAGTTCGACTAGCGCCTCATCCGAGCAGTACTTC
. | 15 | TRBJ1-1 | TRBV6-1 | . | CASSEAEDMNTEAFF | TGTGCCAGCAGTGAAGCTGAAGACATGAACACTGAAGCTTTCTTT
. | 15 | TRBJ2-7 | TRBV27 | . | CASSLSKGFLHEQYF | TGTGCCAGCAGTTTAAGTAAAGGTTTTTTGCACGAGCAGTACTTC
. | 15 | TRBJ2-1 | TRBV12-3/TRBV12-4 | once | CASRGGRGRGNEQFF | TGTGCCAGCAGAGGGGGAAGAGGGAGGGGAAATGAGCAGTTCTTC
. | 15 | TRBJ1-2 | TRBV6-6 | once | CASSYSVQGNYGYTF | TGTGCCAGCAGTTACTCGGTTCAGGGTAACTATGGCTACACCTTC
TRBD1 | 15 | TRBJ1-2 | TRBV7-2 | few | CASSLSRTGVLGYTF | TGTGCCAGCAGCTTAAGTCGAACAGGGGTTCTTGGCTACACCTTC
TRBD1 | 14 | TRBJ1-4 | TRBV28 | few | CASRPTGKDEKLFF | TGTGCCAGCAGGCCGACAGGGAAAGACGAAAAACTGTTTTTT
. | 12 | TRBJ1-2 | TRBV15 | . | CATSRDSQGYTF | TGTGCCACCAGCAGAGACAGTCAGGGCTACACCTTC
TRBD1 | 15 | TRBJ2-1 | TRBV13 | few | CASSAPGQGFNEQFF | TGTGCCAGCAGCGCGCCGGGACAGGGCTTCAATGAGCAGTTCTTC
TRBD2 | 16 | TRBJ2-7 | TRBV4-3 | few | CASGQDGLAGEYEQYF | TGCGCCAGCGGCCAAGATGGGCTAGCGGGGGAATACGAGCAGTACTTC
. | 15 | TRBJ2-3 | TRBV7-2 | . | CASSAQQAPTDTQYF | TGTGCCAGCAGCGCCCAACAGGCGCCCACAGATACGCAGTATTTT
. | 16 | TRBJ2-5 | TRBV20-1 | . | CSARDGVRTVLRAQYF | TGCAGTGCTAGAGACGGGGTTAGGACAGTTCTTCGTGCCCAGTACTTC
. | 14 | TRBJ2-7 | TRBV4-3 | . | CASSQDLGYYEQYF | TGCGCCAGCAGCCAAGATTTGGGGTACTACGAGCAGTACTTC
. | 14 | TRBJ2-7 | TRBV6-2/TRBV6-3 | few | CASSYPSGGYEQYF | TGTGCCAGCAGTTACCCCTCGGGCGGCTACGAGCAGTACTTC
. | 14 | TRBJ1-5 | TRBV7-2 | . | CASSRQINNQPQHF | TGTGCCAGCAGCCGACAGATTAACAATCAGCCCCAGCATTTT
. | 13 | TRBJ2-7 | TRBV15 | few | CATRQKSSYEQYF | TGTGCCACCAGACAGAAAAGCTCCTACGAGCAGTACTTC
. | 14 | TRBJ2-2 | TRBV7-9 | few | CASSLTSPGGELFF | TGTGCCAGCAGCTTAACGTCGCCAGGCGGGGAGCTGTTTTTT
. | 14 | TRBJ2-7 | TRBV9 | . | CASSPELLTYEQYF | TGTGCCAGCAGCCCAGAACTACTCACCTACGAGCAGTACTTC
TRBD2 | 18 | TRBJ2-3 | TRBV24-1 | few | CATSDSLAGGPGTDTQYF | TGTGCCACCAGTGATTCACTAGCGGGGGGGCCAGGCACAGATACGCAGTATTTT
TRBD1 | 14 | TRBJ1-1 | TRBV7-6 | . | CASSFGQGGAEAFF | TGTGCCAGCAGCTTTGGACAGGGGGGCGCTGAAGCTTTCTTT
. | 16 | TRBJ2-4 | TRBV6-5 | . | CASSPVRWSTKNIQYF | TGTGCCAGCAGTCCGGTCAGGTGGTCTACCAAAAACATTCAGTACTTC
TRBD2 | 15 | TRBJ2-5 | TRBV9 | few | CASSVAGGPGETQYF | TGTGCCAGCAGCGTAGCGGGGGGGCCCGGTGAGACCCAGTACTTC
TRBD2 | 17 | TRBJ2-1 | TRBV28 | few | CASTSIGDYSPEDEQFF | TGTGCCAGCACATCCATCGGGGACTACTCCCCCGAGGATGAGCAGTTCTTC
TRBD1 | 14 | TRBJ2-7 | TRBV5-5 | few | CASSPAGTVYEQYF | TGTGCCAGCAGCCCAGCCGGGACAGTCTACGAGCAGTACTTC
. | 13 | TRBJ1-2 | TRBV20-1 | . | CSAPDVLTYGYTF | TGCAGTGCTCCGGACGTCCTTACCTATGGCTACACCTTC
. | 13 | TRBJ1-4 | TRBV20-1 | . | CSAAGTGNEKLFF | TGCAGTGCTGCCGGGACGGGCAATGAAAAACTGTTTTTT
TRBD1 | 16 | TRBJ1-6 | TRBV27 | few | CATRGAGSSYNSPLHF | TGTGCCACCAGGGGGGCGGGGAGCTCCTATAATTCACCCCTCCACTTT
. | 16 | TRBJ2-2 | TRBV6-1 | . | CASSAWTNKGPGELFF | TGTGCCAGCAGTGCATGGACCAATAAAGGTCCCGGGGAGCTGTTTTTT
. | 13 | TRBJ2-2 | TRBV4-3 | few | CASSHGFSGELFF | TGCGCCAGCAGCCACGGCTTTTCCGGGGAGCTGTTTTTT
. | 12 | TRBJ1-1 | TRBV28 | few | CASRAGGIEAFF | TGTGCCAGCAGAGCCGGGGGTATAGAGGCTTTCTTT
. | 14 | TRBJ2-7 | TRBV11-1 | few | CASSFDRQAYEQYF | TGTGCCAGCAGCTTCGACCGGCAAGCCTACGAGCAGTACTTC
TRBD2 | 14 | TRBJ2-5 | TRBV7-2 | . | CASSVIAGAETQYF | TGTGCCAGCAGCGTAATAGCGGGGGCGGAGACCCAGTACTTC
TRBD1 | 15 | TRBJ1-1 | TRBV6-2/TRBV6-3 | few | CASGSTGDPNTEAFF | TGTGCCAGCGGGTCCACAGGGGACCCGAACACTGAAGCTTTCTTT
TRBD1 | 16 | TRBJ2-1 | TRBV28 | . | CASSSPGQGPYNEQFF | TGTGCCAGCAGTTCCCCGGGACAGGGGCCCTACAATGAGCAGTTCTTC
. | 15 | TRBJ1-6 | TRBV12-3/TRBV12-4 | few | CASSAGHHNNSPLHF | TGTGCCAGCAGCGCGGGGCATCACAATAATTCACCCCTCCACTTT
. | 13 | TRBJ2-1 | TRBV12-3/TRBV12-4 | few | CASSLWAYNEQFF | TGTGCCAGCAGTTTGTGGGCCTACAATGAGCAGTTCTTC
. | 16 | TRBJ1-1 | TRBV2 | . | CASISLGSASDTEAFF | TGTGCCAGCATATCGCTGGGCAGTGCCTCCGACACTGAAGCTTTCTTT
. | 13 | TRBJ1-5 | TRBV7-9 | . | CASSLFENQPKHF | TGTGCCAGCAGCTTATTTGAGAATCAGCCCAAGCATTTT
. | 13 | TRBJ2-1 | TRBV12-3/TRBV12-4 | few | CASSFRGRNEQFF | TGTGCCAGCAGTTTTCGGGGGAGAAATGAGCAGTTCTTC
. | 14 | TRBJ1-5 | TRBV20-1 | few | CSAGIQGGSQPQHF | TGCAGTGCAGGTATACAGGGCGGCTCTCAGCCCCAGCATTTT
. | 17 | TRBJ1-6 | TRBV12-3/TRBV12-4 | . | CASSRDLESSYNSPLHF | TGTGCCAGCAGTAGGGACCTGGAGAGCTCCTATAATTCACCCCTCCACTTT
TRBD1 | 16 | TRBJ2-5 | TRBV28 | few | CASSSRDRGIQETQYF | TGTGCCAGCAGCAGTAGGGACAGGGGAATACAAGAGACCCAGTACTTC
TRBD1 | 14 | TRBJ2-7 | TRBV28 | few | CASSPGTGAFEQYF | TGTGCCAGCAGCCCTGGGACAGGGGCGTTCGAGCAGTACTTC
. | 18 | TRBJ2-3 | TRBV7-2 | . | CASSLGGWVDPSTDTQYF | TGTGCCAGCAGCTTAGGGGGGTGGGTGGACCCTAGCACAGATACGCAGTATTTT
. | 14 | TRBJ2-1 | TRBV7-3 | few | CASSPSSASNEQFF | TGTGCCAGCAGCCCAAGTTCCGCATCTAATGAGCAGTTCTTC
TRBD1 | 14 | TRBJ2-4 | TRBV2 | . | CASRYRGLGDIQYF | TGTGCCAGCAGGTACAGGGGGCTGGGGGACATTCAGTACTTC
. | 16 | TRBJ1-2 | TRBV12-3/TRBV12-4 | few | CASSARRGALNYGYTF | TGTGCCAGCAGTGCCCGTCGGGGGGCGCTTAACTATGGCTACACCTTC